The rows below give T cell receptor beta chains drawn from one sample of a study of identical twins. TCRdb reanalysed the 5' RACE reads using MiXCR and keeps one entry per CDR3 protein. The sample has 500,000 to 700,000 distinct CDR3 sequences, less than 9% seen once; the top ten hold roughly 1.6%. These data also formed part of another study, on yellow fever vaccine responses in identical twins.

Sequencing was carried out using PBMCs. The receptor source for this set is a woman under 30 in good health. Each CDR3 is given with its conserved first and last residue.

J: TRBJ2-4; length: 14; V: TRBV5-6; CDR3: CASSLGAPKDIQYF
J: TRBJ1-5; length: 14; V: TRBV2; CDR3: CASSEAGVQQPQHF
J: TRBJ2-1; length: 20; V: TRBV4-1; CDR3: CASSRPAPALLAGFNNEQFF
J: TRBJ2-3; length: 14; V: TRBV11-2; CDR3: CASSPPPRADTQYF
J: TRBJ2-1; length: 12; V: TRBV10-2; CDR3: CASGYRDTEQFF
J: TRBJ1-3; length: 14; V: TRBV12-3/TRBV12-4; CDR3: CASRASDSGNTIYF
J: TRBJ2-3; length: 19; V: TRBV28; CDR3: CASSLWGPTGTRPTDTQYF
J: TRBJ2-2; length: 15; V: TRBV10-2; CDR3: CASREEGVRTGELFF
J: TRBJ2-2; length: 14; V: TRBV7-9; CDR3: CASSLDTNTGELFF
J: TRBJ2-1; length: 15; V: TRBV12-3/TRBV12-4; CDR3: CASRRQGASYNEQFF
J: TRBJ2-1; length: 18; V: TRBV6-1; CDR3: CASSDLFEQGSTYNEQFF
J: TRBJ1-1; length: 13; V: TRBV20-1; CDR3: CSATTGANTEAFF
J: TRBJ2-7; length: 13; V: TRBV20-1; CDR3: CSASSLGGYEQYF
J: TRBJ2-1; length: 20; V: TRBV15; CDR3: CATSRGLFGASGSSYNEQFF
J: TRBJ1-6; length: 15; V: TRBV7-2; CDR3: CASSLAARGNSPLHF
J: TRBJ1-4; length: 15; V: TRBV4-2; CDR3: CASSQPGGINEKLFF
J: TRBJ2-2; length: 13; V: TRBV10-1; CDR3: CASSFKRTGELSF
J: TRBJ2-7; length: 15; V: TRBV29-1; CDR3: CSVEEGRGQAYEQYF
J: TRBJ1-6; length: 15; V: TRBV25-1; CDR3: CASSPMSSYNSPLHF
J: TRBJ2-2; length: 12; V: TRBV5-1; CDR3: CASSQTTGELFF
J: TRBJ2-5; length: 17; V: TRBV25-1; CDR3: CASSVLSIQRGVETQYF
J: TRBJ1-1; length: 13; V: TRBV18; CDR3: CASSPPTRTEAFF
J: TRBJ2-1; length: 15; V: TRBV7-8; CDR3: CASSSYRDWINEQFF
J: TRBJ2-5; length: 11; V: TRBV20-1; CDR3: CSATARETQYF
J: TRBJ2-6; length: 18; V: TRBV10-3; CDR3: CAISFPGQVLSGANVLTF
J: TRBJ2-5; length: 13; V: TRBV10-2; CDR3: CASRETGSETQYF
J: TRBJ2-1; length: 15; V: TRBV10-3; CDR3: CATIDRDRASEEQFF
J: TRBJ2-5; length: 19; V: TRBV5-1; CDR3: CASSLGAYHGTKKEETQYF
J: TRBJ1-5; length: 14; V: TRBV27; CDR3: CASRLGTQGQPQHF
J: TRBJ1-5; length: 13; V: TRBV3-1; CDR3: CASSQDSGRPQHF
J: TRBJ2-1; length: 14; V: TRBV5-1; CDR3: CASSLGQGRDEQFF
J: TRBJ2-6; length: 20; V: TRBV4-1; CDR3: CASSHPILIAGRTGANVLTF
J: TRBJ2-1; length: 14; V: TRBV7-2; CDR3: CASSSWTGNNEQFF
J: TRBJ2-2; length: 14; V: TRBV20-1; CDR3: CSASLTGVTGELFF
J: TRBJ2-1; length: 14; V: TRBV6-2/TRBV6-3; CDR3: CATLQFNAWNEQFF
J: TRBJ2-3; length: 17; V: TRBV2; CDR3: CASSESFSGSRADTQYF
J: TRBJ2-1; length: 16; V: TRBV15; CDR3: CATSRGQGGSYNEQFF
J: TRBJ2-1; length: 15; V: TRBV3-1; CDR3: CASSQKGGTYNEQFF
J: TRBJ2-5; length: 13; V: TRBV9; CDR3: CASSAGDGETQYF
J: TRBJ1-2; length: 12; V: TRBV6-6; CDR3: CASSRTGNGYTF
J: TRBJ1-5; length: 13; V: TRBV12-3/TRBV12-4; CDR3: CASSPGRFQPQHF
J: TRBJ2-3; length: 15; V: TRBV5-1; CDR3: CASTLGTYGTDTQYF
J: TRBJ2-4; length: 16; V: TRBV7-3; CDR3: CASSLISREPLQLQYF
J: TRBJ2-7; length: 13; V: TRBV5-6; CDR3: CASSHWGGGEQYF
J: TRBJ2-3; length: 13; V: TRBV29-1; CDR3: CSVIPYRTDTQYF
J: TRBJ2-1; length: 13; V: TRBV18; CDR3: CASSPPDRTEQFF
J: TRBJ2-1; length: 18; V: TRBV12-3/TRBV12-4; CDR3: CASSLARGLAGGHNEQFF
J: TRBJ2-1; length: 16; V: TRBV12-3/TRBV12-4; CDR3: CASRLQFGSSYNEQFF
J: TRBJ2-1; length: 16; V: TRBV20-1; CDR3: CSARDDLGGNYNEQFF
J: TRBJ2-1; length: 16; V: TRBV5-5; CDR3: CASSTGLTISYNEQFF